This is a list of T cell receptor beta chains from one sample in a study of post-analysis software for immune sequencing data. TCRdb redid the calling of the PCR reads with MiXCR, one entry per CDR3 protein. The repertoire holds roughly 430,000 distinct CDR3 sequences, with roughly 40% as singletons. Sequencing input: blood. The receptors derive from a girl aged 2 to 9 with multiple sclerosis. Each CDR3 is given with its conserved first and last residue. A D gene is named only where the DNA matches it firmly. Clone sizes are given selectively: once, few, many, or a class where the clone is expanded.

>TRBJ2-7|.|TRBD2|TRBV12-3/TRBV12-4
CASTVLAGGYEQYF
TGTGCCAGCACGGTTTTAGCGGGGGGCTACGAGCAGTACTTC
>TRBJ2-5|.|TRBD1|TRBV10-3
CAISDTGGGQETQYF
TGTGCCATCAGTGACACAGGGGGCGGTCAAGAGACCCAGTACTTC
>TRBJ2-7|.|.|TRBV7-2
CASSSINLGTSEQYF
TGTGCCAGCAGCTCAATAAACTTGGGGACATCCGAGCAGTACTTC
>TRBJ1-1|.|.|TRBV7-2
CASSPSGALKNTEAFF
TGTGCCAGCAGCCCCAGCGGGGCTCTAAAGAACACTGAAGCTTTCTTT
>TRBJ2-1|.|TRBD1|TRBV7-8
CASSLGRGQNEQFF
TGTGCCAGCAGCCTGGGCAGGGGGCAAAATGAGCAGTTCTTC
>TRBJ2-7|once|TRBD1|TRBV7-2
CASRRNQGAGEQYF
TGTGCCAGCAGGAGGAACCAGGGGGCGGGAGAGCAGTACTTC
>TRBJ1-4|.|.|TRBV12-3/TRBV12-4
CASRGGGSTNEKLFF
TGTGCCAGCAGGGGCGGCGGGTCAACTAATGAAAAACTGTTTTTT
>TRBJ2-1|few|TRBD2|TRBV15
CATSRGLAGGLGNEQFF
TGTGCCACCAGCAGAGGACTAGCGGGGGGGCTGGGCAATGAGCAGTTCTTC
>TRBJ2-3|once|.|TRBV6-2/TRBV6-3
CASSYPFTRQDTDTQYF
TGTGCCAGCAGTTACCCCTTCACTCGACAGGACACAGATACGCAGTATTTT
>TRBJ2-1|few|.|TRBV7-9
CASSSAGYNEQFF
TGTGCCAGCAGCTCCGCAGGGTACAATGAGCAGTTCTTC
>TRBJ2-1|.|.|TRBV27
CVSSKRLDEQFF
TGTGTCAGCAGCAAACGACTGGACGAGCAGTTCTTC
>TRBJ2-1|.|.|TRBV20-1
CSARDLREIFTNEQFF
TGCAGTGCTAGAGATCTCCGGGAAATATTTACCAATGAGCAGTTCTTC
>TRBJ1-2|.|TRBD1|TRBV25-1
CASRSGTGVYGYTF
TGTGCCAGCAGGTCCGGGACAGGGGTGTATGGCTACACCTTC
>TRBJ2-7|.|TRBD2|TRBV7-9
CASSSGPGGQYEQYF
TGTGCCAGCAGCTCGGGGCCGGGAGGGCAATACGAGCAGTACTTC
>TRBJ1-1|.|.|TRBV29-1
CSVVYGAGGSFF
TGCAGTGTTGTATACGGGGCTGGAGGGTCTTTCTTT
>TRBJ2-6|few|.|TRBV12-3/TRBV12-4
CASSFAGSGANVLTF
TGTGCCAGCAGTTTCGCAGGGTCCGGGGCCAACGTCCTGACTTTC
>TRBJ1-2|few|TRBD1|TRBV28
CATADRVYGYTF
TGTGCCACCGCCGACAGGGTCTATGGCTACACCTTC
>TRBJ1-2|.|.|TRBV19
CASSIQGMNYGYTF
TGTGCCAGTAGTATTCAGGGGATGAACTATGGCTACACCTTC
>TRBJ2-3|.|.|TRBV29-1
CSVGTGLSTDTQYF
TGCAGCGTTGGCACAGGGCTTAGCACAGATACGCAGTATTTT
>TRBJ2-6|many|TRBD2|TRBV29-1
CSVVGGDGANVLTF
TGCAGCGTTGTGGGAGGGGATGGGGCCAACGTCCTGACTTTC
>TRBJ2-7|few|TRBD2|TRBV7-2
CASSPLTSSSSYEQYF
TGTGCCAGCAGCCCTCTGACTAGCTCGAGCTCCTACGAGCAGTACTTC
>TRBJ1-1|.|.|TRBV28
CASSLWGGRVATEAFF
TGTGCCAGCAGTTTATGGGGGGGGCGCGTGGCCACTGAAGCTTTCTTT
>TRBJ2-7|few|TRBD2|TRBV5-1
CASGWTSGRKGEQYF
TGCGCCAGCGGATGGACTAGCGGGAGGAAGGGGGAGCAGTACTTC
>TRBJ2-1|.|TRBD2|TRBV5-6
CASSFRLAGPTSYNEQFF
TGTGCCAGCAGCTTTAGGCTAGCGGGGCCGACCTCCTACAATGAGCAGTTCTTC
>TRBJ2-3|few|TRBD2|TRBV4-3
CASSQLAGGGSTDTQYF
TGCGCCAGCAGCCAATTAGCGGGCGGCGGGAGCACAGATACGCAGTATTTT
>TRBJ2-1|.|.|TRBV20-1
CSASSHSYNEQFF
TGCAGTGCTAGCTCTCATTCGTACAATGAGCAGTTCTTC
>TRBJ1-2|few|.|TRBV27
CASSFTGYYGYTF
TGTGCCAGCAGTTTTACAGGGTATTATGGCTACACCTTC
>TRBJ2-7|.|.|TRBV28
CASSPPGERLAYEQYF
TGTGCCAGCAGTCCCCCGGGTGAAAGGTTGGCCTACGAGCAGTACTTC
>TRBJ2-3|.|.|TRBV30
CACTGSSTDTQYF
TGTGCCTGTACAGGTTCTAGCACAGATACGCAGTATTTT
>TRBJ1-4|.|TRBD1|TRBV29-1
CSVRTGDWEKLFF
TGCAGCGTTAGGACAGGGGATTGGGAAAAACTGTTTTTT
>TRBJ1-5|few|.|TRBV6-6
CASSFRERNQPQHF
TGTGCCAGCAGTTTCCGGGAACGCAATCAGCCCCAGCATTTT
>TRBJ1-4|few|.|TRBV5-5
CASSWTTTNEKLFF
TGTGCCAGCAGCTGGACAACGACTAATGAAAAACTGTTTTTT
>TRBJ2-7|many|.|TRBV7-2
CASSLDEGTKYEQYF
TGTGCCAGCAGCTTAGACGAAGGAACCAAGTACGAGCAGTACTTC
>TRBJ1-2|.|.|TRBV6-1
CASSGHQMGPAPYGYTF
TGTGCCAGCAGTGGGCATCAGATGGGGCCGGCTCCCTATGGCTACACCTTC
>TRBJ1-5|.|.|TRBV7-2
CASSSVGRTWGNQPQHF
TGTGCCAGCAGCTCCGTAGGGCGGACTTGGGGCAATCAGCCCCAGCATTTT
>TRBJ1-2|.|TRBD1|TRBV24-1
CATSDPGQSYGYTF
TGTGCCACCAGTGATCCGGGACAGAGCTATGGCTACACCTTC
>TRBJ2-1|.|TRBD2|TRBV9
CASSVDLAGSSYNEQFF
TGTGCCAGCAGCGTTGACCTAGCGGGGTCCTCCTACAATGAGCAGTTCTTC
>TRBJ1-5|.|TRBD1|TRBV7-9
CASSLTTGGYSNQPQHF
TGTGCCAGCAGCTTAACCACAGGGGGGTATAGCAATCAGCCCCAGCATTTT
>TRBJ2-1|.|.|TRBV6-5
CASMRGASHEQFF
TGTGCCAGCATGAGGGGGGCCTCCCATGAGCAGTTCTTC
>TRBJ1-4|.|TRBD1|TRBV7-9
CASSLAPGQSPVKLFF
TGTGCCAGCAGCTTGGCTCCGGGACAGAGCCCTGTAAAACTGTTTTTT
>TRBJ2-1|few|.|TRBV5-5
CASSLLLAYTNEQFF
TGTGCCAGCAGCTTGTTACTAGCTTACACAAATGAGCAGTTCTTC
>TRBJ2-7|.|TRBD2|TRBV14
CASSQRLADSYEQYF
TGTGCCAGCAGCCAGCGACTAGCAGACTCCTACGAGCAGTACTTC
>TRBJ1-2|.|TRBD1|TRBV6-4
CASSDVFDLTGEDYTF
TGTGCCAGCAGTGACGTTTTCGATTTGACAGGGGAGGACTACACCTTC
>TRBJ1-2|few|.|TRBV10-3
CAISDPGGRLYGYTF
TGTGCCATCAGTGATCCCGGGGGGAGACTTTATGGCTACACCTTC
>TRBJ2-3|.|.|TRBV5-6
CASSLAGTHPTDTQYF
TGTGCCAGCAGCTTGGCCGGGACCCACCCCACAGATACGCAGTATTTT
>TRBJ1-1|few|TRBD1|TRBV12-3/TRBV12-4
CASSIQGDEAFF
TGTGCCAGCAGTATACAGGGGGATGAAGCTTTCTTT